The present entry profiles one T cell receptor (beta chain) with its context. Antigen unknown. V was pared by 3 bases and J by 3 bases, with 9 bases between. The CDR3 extends over 14 amino acids. Germline CDR1 and CDR2: SNHLY and FYNNEI. This sample is drawn from a study of T cells in localized non-small cell lung cancer. Sequencing was performed with immunoSEQ multiplex PCR; in TCRdb, only in-frame clones are kept and a portion is missing. The sample consists of 70,000 to 90,000 clones, 70% to 90% of them appearing once. Overall study findings and caveats: An association was observed between higher blood T cell density and longer overall survival. Adjacent lung held a median 57 of the top 100 tumor clones. Tumor trailed uninvolved adjacent lung in T cell clonality, which peaked there. Heterogeneity within the tumor remains possible, as just one region underwent sequencing.

The sequence was collected from a female donor aged 60 or older with stage I lung adenocarcinoma. The chain carries TRBV2 and TRBJ1-5, with a tentative D call TRBD1 (6 bases). This material consisted of peripheral blood, taken before any cancer treatment. CDR3 bases: TGTGCCAGCAGTGAGGGGGACACCAATCAGCCCCAGCATTTT. Translating it yields CASSEGDTNQPQHF.